The 3 T cell receptor beta chains below were found in one sample sequenced in a study of tumor and adjacent non-tumor tissue in lung cancer. No cell sorting was done before RNA was extracted from the tissue. TCRbeta libraries were built with three rounds of nested PCR, modified from ARM-PCR. TCRdb analysed the multiplex PCR reads with MiXCR anew, one entry per CDR3 protein. The sample shows just over 200,000 distinct CDR3 sequences, 60% to 85% of them seen only once. Sequencing used lung tumor tissue. These receptors were taken from a man aged 60 to 75 with non-small cell lung cancer.

This clonotype has only one observation. A read error may explain this, as a much larger clone is one base away. The gene calls are TRBV6-1 and TRBJ2-7; 8 nucleotides line up with TRBD1. This CDR3 spans 15 amino acids. Germline CDR1 and CDR2: MNHNS and SASEGT. CDR3 sequence reads: CANSEGDRPIYEQYF. Written as DNA, the CDR3 is TGTGCCAACAGTGAAGGGGACAGGCCGATCTACGAGCAGTACTTC.

Details on this clonotype: One junction end does not reproduce the germline sequence, and a read error may be involved. The chain couples TRBV20-1 to TRBJ2-2; 9 bases match TRBD1. CDR3 length equals 15 residues. Germline lookup yields CDR1 DFQATT and CDR2 SNEGSKA (reference sequence). The CDR3 DNA sequence: TGCAATGCTAGTGCACAGGGGGCAGGCACCGGGGAGCTGTTTTTT. Translation: CNASAQGAGTGELFF.

For this clonotype: The conserved phenylalanine or tryptophan is not found at the CDR3 terminus, so this likely reflects a read error. The rearrangement joins TRBV11-1 to TRBJ2-1, with 9 bases identical to TRBD2. Germline V CDR1 and CDR2: SGHAT, FQDESV (reference sequence). This CDR3 has 17 amino acids. CDR3 residues: CANSESYSGGAYNEQFL. CDR3 coding DNA: TGTGCCAACAGCGAATCTTATAGCGGGGGAGCCTACAATGAGCAGTTCCTC.